The text below deals with one T cell receptor beta chain. This sample is drawn from a study of T cell clones after liver transplantation. Overall study context: In this trial, immunosuppression withdrawal was attempted within 2 years of liver transplant. Graft-donor-reactive sequences were compared with third-party-reactive TCRbeta sequences from pre-transplant mixed lymphocyte reactions. Patients counted as tolerant after at least one year off all immunosuppression, enzymes not exceeding twice normal.

Profiled with immunoSEQ multiplex PCR; TCRdb holds only in-frame clones, not every one. The sample has about 33,000 clones; around 94% are singletons. With 3 bases removed from V and 0 bases from J, the gap between germline ends came to 9 bases. Looked up from germline, CDR1 is LNHDA and CDR2 is SQIVND (reference sequence). The CDR3 sequence is 15 residues long. This specimen consisted of CD8+ T cells from blood, obtained 12 months after liver transplant. The chain uses TRBV19 and TRBJ1-5; D ambiguous. The sequence came from a human patient who received a liver transplant. Some of the T cells may derive from the graft donor. This chain's CDR3 is CASSISVYSNQPQHF. The CDR3 region has the DNA TGTGCCAGTAGTATTAGCGTATATAGCAATCAGCCCCAGCATTTT.